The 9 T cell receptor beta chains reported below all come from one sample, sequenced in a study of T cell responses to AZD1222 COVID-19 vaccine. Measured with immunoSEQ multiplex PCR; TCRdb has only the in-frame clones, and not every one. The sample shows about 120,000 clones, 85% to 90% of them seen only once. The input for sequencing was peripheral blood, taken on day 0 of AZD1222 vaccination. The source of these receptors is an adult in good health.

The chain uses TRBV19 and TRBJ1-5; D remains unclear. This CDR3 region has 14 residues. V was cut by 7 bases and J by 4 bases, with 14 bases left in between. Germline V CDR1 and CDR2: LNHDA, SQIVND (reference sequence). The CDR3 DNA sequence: TGTGCCAGTACCCCCGAGGCTTGGAATCAGCCCCAGCATTTT. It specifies CASTPEAWNQPQHF.

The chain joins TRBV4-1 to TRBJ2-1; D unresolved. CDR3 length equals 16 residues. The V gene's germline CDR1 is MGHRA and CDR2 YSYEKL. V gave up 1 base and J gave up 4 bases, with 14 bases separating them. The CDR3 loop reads CASSQGAVRLYNEQFF. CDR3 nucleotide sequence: TGCGCCAGCAGCCAAGGGGCAGTCCGCCTATACAATGAGCAGTTCTTC.

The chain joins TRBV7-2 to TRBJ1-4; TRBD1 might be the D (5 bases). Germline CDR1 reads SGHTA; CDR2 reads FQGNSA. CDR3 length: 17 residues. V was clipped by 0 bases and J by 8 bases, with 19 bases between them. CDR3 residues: CASSLAVKGTAGEKLFF. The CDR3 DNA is TGTGCCAGCAGCTTAGCGGTCAAAGGGACGGCAGGGGAAAAACTGTTTTTT.

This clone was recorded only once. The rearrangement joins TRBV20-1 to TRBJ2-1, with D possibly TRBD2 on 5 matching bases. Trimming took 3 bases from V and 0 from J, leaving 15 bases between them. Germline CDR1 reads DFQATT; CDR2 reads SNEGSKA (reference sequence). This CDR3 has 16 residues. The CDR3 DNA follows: TGCAGTGCTAGTCCCTCAAGGGAGTCCTCCTACAATGAGCAGTTCTTC. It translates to CSASPSRESSYNEQFF.

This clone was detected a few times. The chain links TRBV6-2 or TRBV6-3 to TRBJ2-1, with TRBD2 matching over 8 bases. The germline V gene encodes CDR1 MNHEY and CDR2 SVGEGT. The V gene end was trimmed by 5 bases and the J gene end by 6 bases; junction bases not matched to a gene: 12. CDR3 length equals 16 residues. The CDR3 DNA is TGTGCCAGCAGTCACCCTAAAGCGGGAGAAAGCAATGAGCAGTTCTTC. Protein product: CASSHPKAGESNEQFF.

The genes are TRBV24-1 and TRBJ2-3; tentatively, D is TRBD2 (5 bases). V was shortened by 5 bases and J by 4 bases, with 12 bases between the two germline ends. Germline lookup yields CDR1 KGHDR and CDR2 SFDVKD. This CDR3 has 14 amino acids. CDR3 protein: CATSGGDSADTQYF. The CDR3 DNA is TGTGCCACCAGTGGAGGTGATAGCGCAGATACGCAGTATTTT.

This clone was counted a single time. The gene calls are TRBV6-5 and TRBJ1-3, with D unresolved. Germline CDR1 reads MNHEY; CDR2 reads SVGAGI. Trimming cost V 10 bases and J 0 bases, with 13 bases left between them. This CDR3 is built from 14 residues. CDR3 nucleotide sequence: TGTGCCACCATGACCGTCAGCTCTGGAAACACCATATATTTT. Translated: CATMTVSSGNTIYF.

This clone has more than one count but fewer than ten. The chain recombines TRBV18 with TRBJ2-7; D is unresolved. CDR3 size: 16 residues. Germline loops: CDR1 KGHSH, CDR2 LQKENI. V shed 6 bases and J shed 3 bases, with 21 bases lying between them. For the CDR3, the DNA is TGTGCCAGCTCGCCGGATCCCCTCCAATGGAGCTACGAGCAGTACTTC. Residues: CASSPDPLQWSYEQYF.

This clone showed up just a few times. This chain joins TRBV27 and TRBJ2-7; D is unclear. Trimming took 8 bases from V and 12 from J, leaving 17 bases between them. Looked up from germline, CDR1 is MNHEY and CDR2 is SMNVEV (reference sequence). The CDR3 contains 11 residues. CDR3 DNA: TGTGCCAGCGGCGACCGTAAGCCGGGGTACTTC. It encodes CASGDRKPGYF.